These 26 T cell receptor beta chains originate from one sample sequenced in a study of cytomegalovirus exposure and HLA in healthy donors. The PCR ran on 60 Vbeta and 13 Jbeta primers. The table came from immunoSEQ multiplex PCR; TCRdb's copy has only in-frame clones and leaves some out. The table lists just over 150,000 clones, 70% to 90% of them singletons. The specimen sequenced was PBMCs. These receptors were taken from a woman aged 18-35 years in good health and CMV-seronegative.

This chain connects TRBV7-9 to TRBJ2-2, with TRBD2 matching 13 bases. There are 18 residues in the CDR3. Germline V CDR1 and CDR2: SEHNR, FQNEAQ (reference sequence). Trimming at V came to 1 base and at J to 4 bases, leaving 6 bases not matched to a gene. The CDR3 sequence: CASSLVPGLAGRTGELFF. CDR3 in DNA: TGTGCCAGCAGCTTAGTGCCGGGACTAGCGGGGCGCACCGGGGAGCTGTTTTTT.

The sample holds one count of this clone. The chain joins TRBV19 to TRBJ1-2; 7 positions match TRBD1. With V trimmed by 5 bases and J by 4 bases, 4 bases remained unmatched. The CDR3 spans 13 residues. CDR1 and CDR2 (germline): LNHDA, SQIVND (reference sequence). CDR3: CASSQDRRYGYTF. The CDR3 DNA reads TGTGCCAGTAGTCAGGACAGGCGCTATGGCTACACCTTC. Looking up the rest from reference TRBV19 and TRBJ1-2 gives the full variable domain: DGGITQSPKYLFRKEGQNVTLSCEQNLNHDAMYWYRQDPGQGLRLIYYSQIVNDFQKGDIAEGYSVSREKKESFPLTVTSAQKNPTAFYLCASSQDRRYGYTFGSGTRLTVV.

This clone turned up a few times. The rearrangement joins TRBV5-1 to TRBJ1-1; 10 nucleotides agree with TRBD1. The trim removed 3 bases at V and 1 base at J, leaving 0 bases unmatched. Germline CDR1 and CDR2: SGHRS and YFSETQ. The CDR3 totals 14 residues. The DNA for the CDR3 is TGCGCCAGCAGCTGGGACAGGGGGAACACTGAAGCTTTCTTT. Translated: CASSWDRGNTEAFF.

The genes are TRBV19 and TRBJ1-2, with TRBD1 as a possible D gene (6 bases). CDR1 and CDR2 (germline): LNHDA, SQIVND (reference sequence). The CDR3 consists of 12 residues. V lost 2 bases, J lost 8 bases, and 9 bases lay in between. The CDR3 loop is CASSIMQGGYTF. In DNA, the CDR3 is TGTGCCAGTAGTATAATGCAGGGGGGCTACACCTTC.

The DNA of the CDR3 is TGTGCCAGCTCACCCGGACAGGCGGATAATTCACCCCTCCACTTT. This codes for CASSPGQADNSPLHF. The chain uses TRBV18 and TRBJ1-6; 7 bases are shared with TRBD1. From germline, CDR1 is KGHSH and CDR2 LQKENI. The CDR3 length is 15 residues. Trimming at V came to 3 bases and at J to 5 bases, leaving 4 bases not matched to a gene.

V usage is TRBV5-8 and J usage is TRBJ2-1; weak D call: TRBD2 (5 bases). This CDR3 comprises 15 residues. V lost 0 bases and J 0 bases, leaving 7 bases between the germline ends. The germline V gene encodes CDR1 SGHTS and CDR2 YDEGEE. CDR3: CASSLAGYSYNEQFF. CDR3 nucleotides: TGTGCCAGCAGCTTGGCGGGGTACTCCTACAATGAGCAGTTCTTC.

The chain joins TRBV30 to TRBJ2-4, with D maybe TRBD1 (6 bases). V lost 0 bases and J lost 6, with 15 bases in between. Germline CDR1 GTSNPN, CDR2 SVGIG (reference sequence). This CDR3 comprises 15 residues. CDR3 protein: CAWSVARGSGNIQYF. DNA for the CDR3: TGTGCCTGGAGTGTAGCTAGGGGGTCCGGAAACATTCAGTACTTC.

CDR3 nucleotide sequence: TGCGCCAGCAGCCAAGAGGCCAGGGGTTTGCACCTCCACTTT. Its translation is CASSQEARGLHLHF. The chain recombines TRBV4-1 with TRBJ1-6, with D tentatively TRBD1 (6 bases). Germline lookup yields CDR1 MGHRA and CDR2 YSYEKL. V shed 0 bases and J shed 15 bases, with 15 bases lying between them. The CDR3 loop spans 14 amino acids.

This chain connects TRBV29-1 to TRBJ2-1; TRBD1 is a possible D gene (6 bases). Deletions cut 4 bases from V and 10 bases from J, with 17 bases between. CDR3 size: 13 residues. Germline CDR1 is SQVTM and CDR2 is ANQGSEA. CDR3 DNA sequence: TGCAGCGTTGGGGCGGAGAGGGGGACGGAGCAGTTCTTC. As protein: CSVGAERGTEQFF.

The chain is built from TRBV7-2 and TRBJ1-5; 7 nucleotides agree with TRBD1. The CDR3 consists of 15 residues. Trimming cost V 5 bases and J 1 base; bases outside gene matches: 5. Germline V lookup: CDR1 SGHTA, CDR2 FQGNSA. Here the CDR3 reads CASSRQGMSNQPQHF. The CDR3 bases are TGTGCCAGCAGCCGACAGGGAATGAGCAATCAGCCCCAGCATTTT. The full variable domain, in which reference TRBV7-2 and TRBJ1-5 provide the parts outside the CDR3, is GAGVSQSPSNKVTEKGKDVELRCDPISGHTALYWYRQSLGQGLEFLIYFQGNSAPDKSGLPSDRFSAERTGGSVSTLTIQRTQQEDSAVYLCASSRQGMSNQPQHFGDGTRLSIL.

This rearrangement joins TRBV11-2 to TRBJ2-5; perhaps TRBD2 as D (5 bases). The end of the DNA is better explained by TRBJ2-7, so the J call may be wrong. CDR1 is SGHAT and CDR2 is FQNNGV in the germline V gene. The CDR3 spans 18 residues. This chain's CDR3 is CASSLGGSAQVLSYEQYF. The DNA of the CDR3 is TGTGCCAGCAGCTTAGGCGGGTCGGCACAAGTCTTGTCCTACGAGCAGTACTTC.

This CDR3 is CASSGPGKNTGELFF. Written as DNA, the CDR3 is TGTGCCAGCAGTGGGCCAGGGAAAAACACCGGGGAGCTGTTTTTT. The chain is built from TRBV2 and TRBJ2-2, with D possibly matching TRBD1 (5 bases). The CDR3 contains 15 residues. CDR1 is SNHLY and CDR2 is FYNNEI in the germline V gene. The ends were cut back, 4 bases at V and 2 bases at J, with 11 bases in the middle.

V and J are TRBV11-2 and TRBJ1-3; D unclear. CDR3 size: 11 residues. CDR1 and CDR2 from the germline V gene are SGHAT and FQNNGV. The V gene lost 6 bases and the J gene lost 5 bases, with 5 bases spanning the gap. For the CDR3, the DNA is TGTGCCAGCAGTAACAGAAACACCATATATTTT. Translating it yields CASSNRNTIYF.

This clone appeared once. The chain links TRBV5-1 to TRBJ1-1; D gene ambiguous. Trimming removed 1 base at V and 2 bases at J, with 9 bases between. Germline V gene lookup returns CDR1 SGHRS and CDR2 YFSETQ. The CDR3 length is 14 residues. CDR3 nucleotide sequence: TGCGCCAGCAGCTTGTGGCCGACAAACACTGAAGCTTTCTTT. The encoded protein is CASSLWPTNTEAFF. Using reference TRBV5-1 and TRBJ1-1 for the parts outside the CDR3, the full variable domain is KAGVTQTPRYLIKTRGQQVTLSCSPISGHRSVSWYQQTPGQGLQFLFEYFSETQRNKGNFPGRFSGRQFSNSRSEMNVSTLELGDSALYLCASSLWPTNTEAFFGQGTRLTVV.

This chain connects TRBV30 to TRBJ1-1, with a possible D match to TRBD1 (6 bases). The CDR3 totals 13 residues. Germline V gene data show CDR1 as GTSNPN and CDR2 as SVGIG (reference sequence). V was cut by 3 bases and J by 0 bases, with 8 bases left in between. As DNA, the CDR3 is TGTGCCTGGAGCACAGGGTTGAACACTGAAGCTTTCTTT. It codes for CAWSTGLNTEAFF.

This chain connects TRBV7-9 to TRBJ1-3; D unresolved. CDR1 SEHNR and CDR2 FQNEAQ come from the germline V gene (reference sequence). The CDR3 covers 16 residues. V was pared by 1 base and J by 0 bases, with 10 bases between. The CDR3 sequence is CASSLGVLRSGNTIYF. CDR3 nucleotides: TGTGCCAGCAGCTTAGGCGTCCTGCGCTCTGGAAACACCATATATTTT.

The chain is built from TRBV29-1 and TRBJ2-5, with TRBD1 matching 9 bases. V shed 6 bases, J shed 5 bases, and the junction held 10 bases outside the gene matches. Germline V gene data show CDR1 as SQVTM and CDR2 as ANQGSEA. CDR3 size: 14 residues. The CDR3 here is CSVRGQGSWETQYF. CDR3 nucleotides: TGCAGCGTGAGGGGACAGGGATCGTGGGAGACCCAGTACTTC.

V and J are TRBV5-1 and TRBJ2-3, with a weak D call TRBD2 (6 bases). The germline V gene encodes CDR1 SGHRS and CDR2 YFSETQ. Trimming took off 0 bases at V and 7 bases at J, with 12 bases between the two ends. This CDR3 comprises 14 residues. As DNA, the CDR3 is TGCGCCAGCAGCTTGGCGTTGGGCGGGAATACGCAGTATTTT. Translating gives CASSLALGGNTQYF.

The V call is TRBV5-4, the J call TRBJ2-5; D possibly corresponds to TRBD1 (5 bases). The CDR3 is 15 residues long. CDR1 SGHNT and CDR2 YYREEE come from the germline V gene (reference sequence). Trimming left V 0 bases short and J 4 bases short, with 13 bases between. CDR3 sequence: CASSLALQGLETQYF. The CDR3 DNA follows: TGTGCCAGCAGCTTGGCTCTGCAGGGCTTAGAGACCCAGTACTTC.

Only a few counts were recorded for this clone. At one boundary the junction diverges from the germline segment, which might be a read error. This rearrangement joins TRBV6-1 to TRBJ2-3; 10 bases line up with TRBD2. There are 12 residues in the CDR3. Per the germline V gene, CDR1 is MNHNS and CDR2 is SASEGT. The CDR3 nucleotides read TGTGCCAGCAGTGCCGGACTAGCGGTCCCCCGATTT. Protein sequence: CASSAGLAVPRF.

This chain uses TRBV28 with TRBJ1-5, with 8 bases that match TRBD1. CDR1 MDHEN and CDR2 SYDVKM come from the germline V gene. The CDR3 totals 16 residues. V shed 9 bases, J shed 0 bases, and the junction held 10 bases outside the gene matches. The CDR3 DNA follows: TGTGCCAGTAACCCGGTGGGACAGGTTAGCAATCAGCCCCAGCATTTT. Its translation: CASNPVGQVSNQPQHF.

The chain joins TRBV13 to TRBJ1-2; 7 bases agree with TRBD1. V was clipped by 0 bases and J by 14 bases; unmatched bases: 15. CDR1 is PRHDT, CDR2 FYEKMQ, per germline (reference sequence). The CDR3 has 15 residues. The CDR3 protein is CASSLGTQGQRARTF. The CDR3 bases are TGTGCCAGCAGCTTAGGGACCCAGGGACAGAGGGCACGGACCTTC.

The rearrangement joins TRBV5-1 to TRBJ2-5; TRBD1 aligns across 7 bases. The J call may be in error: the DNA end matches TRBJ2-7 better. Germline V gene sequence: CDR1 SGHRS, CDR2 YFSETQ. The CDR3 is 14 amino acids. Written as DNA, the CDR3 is TGCGCCAGCAGCTATTGGGACAGACCCTACGAGCAGTACTTC. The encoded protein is CASSYWDRPYEQYF.

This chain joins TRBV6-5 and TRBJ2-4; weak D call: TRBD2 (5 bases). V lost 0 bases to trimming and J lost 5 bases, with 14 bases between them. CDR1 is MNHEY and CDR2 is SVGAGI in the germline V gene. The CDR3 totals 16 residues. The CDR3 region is CASSYSTEGAQNIQYF. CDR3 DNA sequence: TGTGCCAGCAGTTACTCGACTGAGGGCGCCCAAAACATTCAGTACTTC.

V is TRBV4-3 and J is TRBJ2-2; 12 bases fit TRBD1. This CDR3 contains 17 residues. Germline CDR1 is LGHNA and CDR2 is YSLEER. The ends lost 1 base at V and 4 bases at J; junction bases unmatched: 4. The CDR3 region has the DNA TGCGCCAGCAGCCAAGCTTGGGACAGGGGGCGCACCGGGGAGCTGTTTTTT. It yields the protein CASSQAWDRGRTGELFF.

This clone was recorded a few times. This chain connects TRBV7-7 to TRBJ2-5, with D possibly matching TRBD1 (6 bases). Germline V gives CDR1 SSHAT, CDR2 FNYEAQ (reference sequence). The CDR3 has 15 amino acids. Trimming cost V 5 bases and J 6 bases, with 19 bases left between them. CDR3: CASSGQMGPPKTQYF. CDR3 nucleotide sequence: TGTGCCAGCAGCGGACAGATGGGACCCCCAAAGACCCAGTACTTC.